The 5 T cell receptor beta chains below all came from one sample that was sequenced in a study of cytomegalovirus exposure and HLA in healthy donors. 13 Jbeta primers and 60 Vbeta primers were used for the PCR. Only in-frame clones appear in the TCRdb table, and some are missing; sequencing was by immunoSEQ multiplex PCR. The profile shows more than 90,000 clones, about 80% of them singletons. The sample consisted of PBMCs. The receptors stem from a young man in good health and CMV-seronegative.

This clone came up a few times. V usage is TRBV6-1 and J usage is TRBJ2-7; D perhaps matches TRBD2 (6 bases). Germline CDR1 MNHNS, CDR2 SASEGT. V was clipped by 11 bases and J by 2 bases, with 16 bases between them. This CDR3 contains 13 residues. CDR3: CASRGTLTYEQYV. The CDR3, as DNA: TGTGCCTCCCGAGGGACTCTGACCTACGAGCAGTACGTC.

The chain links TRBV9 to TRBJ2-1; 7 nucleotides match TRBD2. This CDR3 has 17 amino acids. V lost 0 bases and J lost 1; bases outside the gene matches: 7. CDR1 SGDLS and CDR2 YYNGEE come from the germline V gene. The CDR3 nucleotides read TGTGCCAGCAGCGTAGGATATGTTAGCGGGTCCTACAATGAGCAGTTCTTC. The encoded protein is CASSVGYVSGSYNEQFF.

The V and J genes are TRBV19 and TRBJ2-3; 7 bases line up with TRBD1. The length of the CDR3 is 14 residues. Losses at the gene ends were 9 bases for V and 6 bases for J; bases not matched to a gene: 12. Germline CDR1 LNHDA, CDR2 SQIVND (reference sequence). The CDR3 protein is CASRKGQPHDTQYF. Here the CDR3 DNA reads TGTGCCAGCCGGAAGGGACAGCCACATGATACGCAGTATTTT.

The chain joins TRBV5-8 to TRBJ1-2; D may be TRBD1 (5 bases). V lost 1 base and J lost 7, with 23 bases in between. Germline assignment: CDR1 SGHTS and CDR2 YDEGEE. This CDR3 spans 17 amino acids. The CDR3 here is CASSLTGGARVFFGYTF. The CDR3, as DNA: TGTGCCAGCAGCTTGACGGGCGGGGCGCGAGTCTTTTTTGGCTACACCTTC.

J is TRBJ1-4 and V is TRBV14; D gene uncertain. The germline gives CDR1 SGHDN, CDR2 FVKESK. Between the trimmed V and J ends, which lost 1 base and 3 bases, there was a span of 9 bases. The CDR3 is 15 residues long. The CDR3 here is CASSQVAAANEKLFF. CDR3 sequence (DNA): TGTGCCAGCAGCCAAGTTGCGGCCGCTAATGAAAAACTGTTTTTT.